This entry features one TCR beta chain sequence. Primers included in the PCR were 60 Vbeta and 13 Jbeta primers. Some clones are missing from TCRdb's copy, which holds only in-frame ones; the method was immunoSEQ multiplex PCR. The sample has about 110,000 clones; roughly 70% are singletons. The data belong to a study of cytomegalovirus exposure and HLA in healthy donors. This TCR was sampled from a man between 35 and 55 years old in good health and CMV-seropositive. Sample: PBMCs.

The CDR3 loop is CASSKLPTSTDTQYF. DNA of the CDR3: TGTGCCAGCAGCAAATTACCAACTAGCACAGATACGCAGTATTTT. J is TRBJ2-3 and V is TRBV11-2; D uncertain. This CDR3 has 15 residues. V was cut by 5 bases and J by 0 bases, with 12 bases left in between. Germline CDR1 SGHAT, CDR2 FQNNGV.